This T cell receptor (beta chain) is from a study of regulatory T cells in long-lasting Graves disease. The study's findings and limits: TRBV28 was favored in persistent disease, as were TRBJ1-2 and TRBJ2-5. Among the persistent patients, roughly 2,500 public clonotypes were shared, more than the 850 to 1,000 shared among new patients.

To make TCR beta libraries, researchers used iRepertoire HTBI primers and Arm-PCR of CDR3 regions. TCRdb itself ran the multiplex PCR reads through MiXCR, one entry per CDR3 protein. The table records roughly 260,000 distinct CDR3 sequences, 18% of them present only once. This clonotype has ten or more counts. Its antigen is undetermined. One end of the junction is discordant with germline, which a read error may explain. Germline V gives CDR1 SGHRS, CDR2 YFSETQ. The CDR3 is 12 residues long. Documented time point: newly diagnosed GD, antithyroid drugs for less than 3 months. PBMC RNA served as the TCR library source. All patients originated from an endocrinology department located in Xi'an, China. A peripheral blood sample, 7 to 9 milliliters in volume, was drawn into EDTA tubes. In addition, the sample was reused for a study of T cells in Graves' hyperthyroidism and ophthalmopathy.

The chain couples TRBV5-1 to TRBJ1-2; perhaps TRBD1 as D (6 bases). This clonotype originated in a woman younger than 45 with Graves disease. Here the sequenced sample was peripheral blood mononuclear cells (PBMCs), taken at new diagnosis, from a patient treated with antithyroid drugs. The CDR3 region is CASAVRGRRRAF. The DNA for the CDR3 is TGCGCCAGCGCGGTGAGGGGGAGGCGCCGGGCCTTC.